These 12 T cell receptor beta chains came from one sample sequenced in a study of blood T cell repertoires in COVID-19. The data were produced by immunoSEQ multiplex PCR, yet TCRdb's version contains in-frame clones alone and is incomplete. This table has about 380,000 clones, about 90% appearing once. The specimen was PBMCs or T cells enriched from blood (not recorded which). Source of these receptors: a man aged 30-40 years who had recovered from COVID-19.

This clone was picked up one time. The genes are TRBV2 and TRBJ2-3; TRBD2 agrees at 10 bases. Germline trimming cut 6 bases from V and 1 base from J; bases unmatched to any gene: 10. Germline assignment: CDR1 SNHLY and CDR2 FYNNEI. The CDR3 totals 17 residues. Here the CDR3 reads CASRPPLAGARTDTQYF. CDR3 nucleotides: TGTGCCAGCAGACCCCCCCTAGCGGGGGCCCGCACAGATACGCAGTATTTT. The full variable domain, completed using reference TRBV2 and TRBJ2-3, is EPEVTQTPSHQVTQMGQEVILRCVPISNHLYFYWYRQILGQKVEFLVSFYNNEISEKSEIFDDQFSVERPDGSNFTLKIRSTKLEDSAMYFCASRPPLAGARTDTQYFGPGTRLTVL.

This chain uses TRBV6-4 with TRBJ1-2, with D uncertain. With 5 bases removed from V and 5 bases from J, the gap between germline ends came to 12 bases. CDR3 length equals 13 residues. Germline V gene sequence: CDR1 MRHNA, CDR2 SNTAGT. CDR3 amino acids: CASSPDPGYGYTF. As DNA, the CDR3 is TGTGCCAGCAGTCCGGACCCGGGATATGGCTACACCTTC.

A few counts support this clone. This sequence joins TRBV2 and TRBJ1-3; D gene ambiguous. The CDR3 spans 14 residues. V shed 6 bases and J shed 0 bases, with 9 bases lying between them. Germline CDR1 and CDR2: SNHLY and FYNNEI. The CDR3 here is CASRGEISGNTIYF. The CDR3 region has the DNA TGTGCCAGCAGGGGAGAGATCTCTGGAAACACCATATATTTT.

This chain connects TRBV6-2 or TRBV6-3 to TRBJ2-7; 10 bases match TRBD1. Unmatched junction bases numbered 9, after V lost 6 bases and J lost 4 bases. The germline V gene has CDR1 MNHEY and CDR2 SVGEGT. The CDR3 is 15 amino acids. CDR3 DNA sequence: TGTGCCAGCAGCCTAACCGGGACAGGGGTGTACGAGCAGTACTTC. It encodes CASSLTGTGVYEQYF.

This chain uses TRBV7-2 with TRBJ1-2; D gene unclear. V was pared by 4 bases and J by 0 bases, with 9 bases between. This CDR3 is 14 amino acids long. CDR1 SGHTA and CDR2 FQGNSA come from the germline V gene. CDR3 residues: CASSSPTPNYGYTF. In nucleotides, the CDR3 is TGTGCCAGCAGCTCGCCGACACCTAACTATGGCTACACCTTC.

The rearrangement links TRBV7-9 to TRBJ2-3; 11 positions agree with TRBD2. V shed 3 bases and J 0 bases; nucleotides not matched to a gene: 2. Germline-derived CDR1 and CDR2 are SEHNR and FQNEAQ (reference sequence). This CDR3 contains 16 residues. CDR3 DNA sequence: TGTGCCAGCAGCTTTAGCGGGGGGGTCAGCACAGATACGCAGTATTTT. This gives the protein CASSFSGGVSTDTQYF.

About this clone itself: This specimen includes other DNA sequences encoding the same CDR3. V and J are TRBV18 and TRBJ1-1; TRBD1 matches at 7 bases. V gave up 1 base and J gave up 0 bases; unmatched junction bases: 2. The length of the CDR3 is 15 residues. Germline values: CDR1 KGHSH, CDR2 LQKENI. CDR3 nucleotide sequence: TGTGCCAGCTCACCACGGACAGGAGTGAACACTGAAGCTTTCTTT. It codes for CASSPRTGVNTEAFF.

The CDR3 DNA sequence: TGTGCCAGCAGGGAAGGGCGGGACAGGGTCTCTGGGGCCAACGTCCTGACTTTC. Protein product: CASREGRDRVSGANVLTF. The chain has TRBV5-4 and TRBJ2-6; 9 bases agree with TRBD1. Germline lookup yields CDR1 SGHNT and CDR2 YYREEE (reference sequence). The CDR3 sequence is 18 residues long. V was pared by 5 bases and J by 0 bases, with 9 bases of the junction left unmatched. Drawing the rest from reference TRBV5-4 and TRBJ2-6, the complete variable domain is ETGVTQSPTHLIKTRGQQVTLRCSSQSGHNTVSWYQQALGQGPQFIFQYYREEENGRGNFPPRFSGLQFPNYSSELNVNALELDDSALYLCASREGRDRVSGANVLTFGAGSRLTVL.

The chain joins TRBV30 to TRBJ1-5; D gene uncertain. The CDR3 spans 13 residues. V lost 2 bases and J lost 3, with 8 bases in between. Germline V CDR1 and CDR2: GTSNPN, SVGIG (reference sequence). The CDR3 here is CAWSHRTNQPQHF. CDR3 DNA: TGTGCCTGGAGTCACAGAACCAATCAGCCCCAGCATTTT.

Written as DNA, the CDR3 is TGTGCCAGCACCCAGACAGTTCTAGGCTACACCTTC. This translates into CASTQTVLGYTF. The V call is TRBV6-1, the J call TRBJ1-2; D is possibly TRBD1 (5 bases). The CDR3 spans 12 residues. CDR1 MNHNS and CDR2 SASEGT come from the germline V gene. Trimming left V 7 bases short and J 8 bases short, with 14 bases between.

CDR3 in amino acids: CAWAGGDSPLHF. The CDR3 DNA sequence: TGTGCCTGGGCAGGGGGCGATTCACCCCTCCACTTT. The gene calls are TRBV30 and TRBJ1-6; 8 nucleotides line up with TRBD1. There are 12 residues in the CDR3. J gave up 8 bases and V 5 bases, and 2 bases lay outside the gene matches. CDR1 GTSNPN and CDR2 SVGIG come from the germline V gene (reference sequence).

The chain has TRBV19 and TRBJ2-2; a possible D gene is TRBD1 (6 bases). This CDR3 contains 15 residues. Deletions cut 7 bases from V and 3 bases from J, with 15 bases between. Germline V lookup: CDR1 LNHDA, CDR2 SQIVND (reference sequence). The CDR3 sequence: CASMARDIYTGELFF. In DNA form, the CDR3 reads TGTGCCAGTATGGCCCGGGACATTTACACCGGGGAGCTGTTTTTT.